This T cell receptor (beta chain) was recorded in a study of blood T cells in healthy people across ages. Primed by a sample-barcoded 5' primer and a J-beta primer mix, a second PCR proceeded for 7 to 11 cycles. Via MiXCR, TCRdb re-called the 5' RACE reads, giving one row per CDR3 protein. The profile covers roughly 1 million distinct CDR3 sequences, with 25% appearing a single time and 0.65% to 0.95% taken by the ten largest. Germline CDR1 and CDR2: DFQATT and SNEGSKA (reference sequence). This CDR3 region has 14 residues. V was trimmed by 3 bases and J by 0 bases, leaving 11 bases between them. The study's findings and limits: As age increased, TCR beta diversity per million T cells fell in a roughly linear fashion.

With respect to this clonotype: The antigen is undetermined.

The data also belong to a second study, concerning T cells of mothers and their children. That publication notes: Addition of sample barcodes and 2-4 random nucleotides occurred through the M1S primer of the second PCR.

The rearrangement joins TRBV20-1 to TRBJ2-5; D possibly corresponds to TRBD2 (6 bases). This sequence originates from a girl aged 2-9 years in good health. The sequencing input was blood. This CDR3 is CSARLSGNQETQYF. CDR3 DNA sequence: TGCAGTGCTAGGCTTAGCGGAAACCAAGAGACCCAGTACTTC.